The present T cell receptor beta chain was sequenced within a study of cytomegalovirus exposure and HLA in healthy donors. With 4 bases removed from V and 0 bases from J, the gap between germline ends came to 12 bases. The CDR3 contains 16 residues. CDR1 and CDR2 from the germline V gene are MNHNS and SASEGT. For this clone: Its cognate antigen is unknown.

Whole-study findings and limits: Trimming of TCR beta V- and J-genes showed a link, identified in a later analysis, to a missense DCLRE1C variant. Diagnosis of cytomegalovirus status made by the classifier reportedly showed high specificity and sensitivity.

In the PCR, 60 Vbeta and 13 Jbeta primers were used. Data came from immunoSEQ multiplex PCR; TCRdb stores just in-frame clones and leaves some out. In the table there are 70,000 to 95,000 clones, approximately 60% of which are singletons. The sample was PBMCs. The sequence came from a woman under 40 in good health and CMV-seropositive. V usage is TRBV6-1 and J usage is TRBJ1-4; the D gene is possibly TRBD1 (6 bases). CDR3 DNA sequence: TGTGCCAGCAGTGGGGGGGGCGGTGCAACTAATGAAAAACTGTTTTTT. This encodes CASSGGGGATNEKLFF.